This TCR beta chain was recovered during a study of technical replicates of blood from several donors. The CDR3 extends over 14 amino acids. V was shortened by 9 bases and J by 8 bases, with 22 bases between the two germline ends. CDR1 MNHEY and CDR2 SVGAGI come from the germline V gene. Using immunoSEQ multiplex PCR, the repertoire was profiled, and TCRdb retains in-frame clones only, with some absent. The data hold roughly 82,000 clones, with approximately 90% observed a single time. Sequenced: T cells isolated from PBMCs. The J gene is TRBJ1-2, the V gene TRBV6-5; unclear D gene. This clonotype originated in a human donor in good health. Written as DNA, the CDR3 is TGTGCCAGTACCTCTCTGGACCTCACTAGGGGCTACACCTTC. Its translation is CASTSLDLTRGYTF.